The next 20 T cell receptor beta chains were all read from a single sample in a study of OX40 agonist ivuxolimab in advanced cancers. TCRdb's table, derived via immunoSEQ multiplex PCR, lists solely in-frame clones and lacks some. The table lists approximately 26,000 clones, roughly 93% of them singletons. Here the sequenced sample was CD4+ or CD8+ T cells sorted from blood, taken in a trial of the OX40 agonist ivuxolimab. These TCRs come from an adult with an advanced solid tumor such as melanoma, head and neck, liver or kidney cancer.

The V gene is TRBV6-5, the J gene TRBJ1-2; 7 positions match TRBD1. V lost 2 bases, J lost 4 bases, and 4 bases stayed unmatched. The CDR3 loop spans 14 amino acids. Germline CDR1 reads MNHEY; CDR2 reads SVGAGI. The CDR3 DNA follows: TGTGCCAGCAGTTACGGGGGACAGCCCTATGGCTACACCTTC. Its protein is CASSYGGQPYGYTF.

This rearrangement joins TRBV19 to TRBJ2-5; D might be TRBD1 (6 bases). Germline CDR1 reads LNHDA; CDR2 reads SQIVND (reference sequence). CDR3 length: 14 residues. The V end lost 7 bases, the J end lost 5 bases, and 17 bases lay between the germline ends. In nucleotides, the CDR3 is TGTGCCAGTACTCCCACAAGGGGGTATGAGACCCAGTACTTC. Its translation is CASTPTRGYETQYF.

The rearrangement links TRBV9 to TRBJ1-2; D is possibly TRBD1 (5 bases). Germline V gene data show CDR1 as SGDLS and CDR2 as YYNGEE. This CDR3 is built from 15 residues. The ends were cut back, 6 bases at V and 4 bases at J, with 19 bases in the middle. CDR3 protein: CASNRHTTGSYGYTF. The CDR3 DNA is TGTGCCAGCAACCGACATACCACAGGATCCTATGGCTACACCTTC. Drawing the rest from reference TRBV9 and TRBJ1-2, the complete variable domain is DSGVTQTPKHLITATGQRVTLRCSPRSGDLSVYWYQQSLDQGLQFLIQYYNGEERAKGNILERFSAQQFPDLHSELNLSSLELGDSALYFCASNRHTTGSYGYTFGSGTRLTVV.

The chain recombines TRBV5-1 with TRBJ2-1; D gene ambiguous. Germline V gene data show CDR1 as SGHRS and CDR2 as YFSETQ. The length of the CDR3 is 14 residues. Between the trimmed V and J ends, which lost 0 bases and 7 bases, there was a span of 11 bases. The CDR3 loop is CASSLGVVGNEQFF. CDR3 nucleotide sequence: TGCGCCAGCAGCTTGGGCGTGGTAGGGAATGAGCAGTTCTTC.

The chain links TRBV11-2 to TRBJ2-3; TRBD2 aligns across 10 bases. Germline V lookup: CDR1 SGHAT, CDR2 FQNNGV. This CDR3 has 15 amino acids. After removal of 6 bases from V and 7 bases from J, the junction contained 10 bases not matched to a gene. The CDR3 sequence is CASRGPSGGAHTQYF. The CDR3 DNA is TGTGCCAGCAGGGGCCCCAGCGGGGGGGCACATACGCAGTATTTT.

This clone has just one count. The CDR3 sequence: CASSQGLAGAPDTQYF. The DNA for the CDR3 is TGTGCCAGCAGCCAGGGACTAGCGGGGGCCCCAGATACGCAGTATTTT. The rearrangement links TRBV4-2 to TRBJ2-3, with TRBD2 matching 14 bases. The germline V gene encodes CDR1 LGHNA and CDR2 YNFKEQ. The CDR3 length is 16 residues. Trimming took 3 bases from V and 4 from J; bases not matched to a gene: 3.

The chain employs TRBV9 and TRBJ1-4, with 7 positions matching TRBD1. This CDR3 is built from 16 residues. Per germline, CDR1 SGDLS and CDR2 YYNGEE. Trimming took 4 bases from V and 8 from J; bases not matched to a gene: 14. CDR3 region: CASSPPPGRGLEKLFF. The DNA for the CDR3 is TGTGCCAGCAGCCCCCCCCCGGGCAGGGGGTTGGAAAAACTGTTTTTT.

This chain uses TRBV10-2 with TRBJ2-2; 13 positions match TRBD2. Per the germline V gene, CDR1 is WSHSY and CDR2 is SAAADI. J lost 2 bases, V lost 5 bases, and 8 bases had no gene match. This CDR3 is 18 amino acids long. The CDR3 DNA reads TGCGCCAGCAGTTTACGACTAGCGGGAGGACTTAACACCGGGGAGCTGTTTTTT. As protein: CASSLRLAGGLNTGELFF.

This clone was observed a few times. Here the CDR3 reads CASSGTDYHTDTQYF. CDR3 nucleotide sequence: TGTGCCAGCAGCGGGACGGACTACCACACAGATACGCAGTATTTT. The V gene is TRBV2, the J gene TRBJ2-3, with TRBD2 as a possible D gene (6 bases). Looked up from germline, CDR1 is SNHLY and CDR2 is FYNNEI. Trimming took 6 bases from V and 2 from J, leaving 15 bases between them. The CDR3 loop spans 15 amino acids.

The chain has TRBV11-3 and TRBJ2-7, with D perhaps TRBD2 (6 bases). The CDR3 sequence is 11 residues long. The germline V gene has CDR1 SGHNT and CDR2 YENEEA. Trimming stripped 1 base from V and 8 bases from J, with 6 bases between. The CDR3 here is CASSLGGKQYF. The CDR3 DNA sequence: TGTGCCAGCAGCTTAGGCGGGAAGCAGTACTTC.

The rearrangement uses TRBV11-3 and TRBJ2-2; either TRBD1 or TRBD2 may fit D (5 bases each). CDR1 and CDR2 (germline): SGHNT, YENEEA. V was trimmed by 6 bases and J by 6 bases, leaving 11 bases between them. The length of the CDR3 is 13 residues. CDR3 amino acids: CASSTLGAGELFF. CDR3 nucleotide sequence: TGTGCCAGCAGTACTTTGGGGGCCGGGGAGCTGTTTTTT.

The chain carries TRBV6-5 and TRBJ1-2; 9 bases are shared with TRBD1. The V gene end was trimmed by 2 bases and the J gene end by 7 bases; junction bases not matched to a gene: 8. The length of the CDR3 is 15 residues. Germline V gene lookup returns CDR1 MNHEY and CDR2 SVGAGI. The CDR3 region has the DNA TGTGCCAGCAGTTACCAGGGACAGGGCAAGGGTGGCTACACCTTC. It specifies CASSYQGQGKGGYTF.

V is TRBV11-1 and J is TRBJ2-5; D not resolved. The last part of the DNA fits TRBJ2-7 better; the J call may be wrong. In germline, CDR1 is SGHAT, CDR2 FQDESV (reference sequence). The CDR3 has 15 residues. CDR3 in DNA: TGTGCCAGCAGCTCACTTGACTCCAACTCCTACGAGCAGTACTTC. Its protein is CASSSLDSNSYEQYF.

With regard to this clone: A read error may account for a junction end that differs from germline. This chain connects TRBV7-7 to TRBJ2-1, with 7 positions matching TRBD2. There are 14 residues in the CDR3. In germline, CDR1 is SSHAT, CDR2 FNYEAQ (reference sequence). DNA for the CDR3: TGTGCTAGCAGCTTAGGGGCGGGAGTGGATGAGCAGTTCTTC. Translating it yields CASSLGAGVDEQFF.

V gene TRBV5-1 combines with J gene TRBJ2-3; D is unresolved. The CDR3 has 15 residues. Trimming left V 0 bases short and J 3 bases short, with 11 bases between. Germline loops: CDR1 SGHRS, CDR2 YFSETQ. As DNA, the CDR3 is TGCGCCAGCAGCTTGGCCCGTCCCGGGACAGATACGCAGTATTTT. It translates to CASSLARPGTDTQYF.

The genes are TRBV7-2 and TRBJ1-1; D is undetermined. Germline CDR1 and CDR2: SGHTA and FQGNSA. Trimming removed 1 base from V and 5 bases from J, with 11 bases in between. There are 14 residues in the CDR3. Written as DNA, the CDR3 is TGTGCCAGCAGCTTAGTAACATGGGCTACTGAAGCTTTCTTT. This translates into CASSLVTWATEAFF. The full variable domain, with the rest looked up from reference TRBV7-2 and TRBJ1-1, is GAGVSQSPSNKVTEKGKDVELRCDPISGHTALYWYRQSLGQGLEFLIYFQGNSAPDKSGLPSDRFSAERTGGSVSTLTIQRTQQEDSAVYLCASSLVTWATEAFFGQGTRLTVV.

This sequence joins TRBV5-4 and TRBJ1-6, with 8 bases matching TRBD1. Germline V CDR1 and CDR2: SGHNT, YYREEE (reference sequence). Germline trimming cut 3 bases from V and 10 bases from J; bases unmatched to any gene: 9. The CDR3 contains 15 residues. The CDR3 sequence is CASSSQGVGHSPLHF. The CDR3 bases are TGTGCCAGCAGCTCACAGGGGGTAGGTCACTCACCCCTCCACTTT.

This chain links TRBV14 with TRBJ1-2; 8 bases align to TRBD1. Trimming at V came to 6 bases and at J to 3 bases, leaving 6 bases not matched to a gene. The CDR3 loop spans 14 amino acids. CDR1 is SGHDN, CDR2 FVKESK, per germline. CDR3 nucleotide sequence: TGTGCCAGCAGTCTACAGGGGGGAGACTATGGCTACACCTTC. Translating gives CASSLQGGDYGYTF.

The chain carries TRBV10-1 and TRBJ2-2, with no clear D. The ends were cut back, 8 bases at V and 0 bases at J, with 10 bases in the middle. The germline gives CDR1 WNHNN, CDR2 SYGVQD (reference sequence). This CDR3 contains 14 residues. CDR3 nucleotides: TGCGCCAGCGAGCCCCGAGCGAACACCGGGGAGCTGTTTTTT. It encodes CASEPRANTGELFF.

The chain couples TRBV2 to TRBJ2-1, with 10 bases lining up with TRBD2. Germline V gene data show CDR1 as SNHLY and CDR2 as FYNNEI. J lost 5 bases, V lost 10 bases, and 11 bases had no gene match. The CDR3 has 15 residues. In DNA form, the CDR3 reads TGTGCCATCGGTTTGGGGAGCGGGGGGGACAATGAGCAGTTCTTC. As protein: CAIGLGSGGDNEQFF. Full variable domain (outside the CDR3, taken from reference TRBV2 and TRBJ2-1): EPEVTQTPSHQVTQMGQEVILRCVPISNHLYFYWYRQILGQKVEFLVSFYNNEISEKSEIFDDQFSVERPDGSNFTLKIRSTKLEDSAMYFCAIGLGSGGDNEQFFGPGTRLTVL.